This T cell receptor beta chain derives from a study of shared clonotypes between healthy human individuals. Clones were sequenced by immunoSEQ multiplex PCR, and TCRdb holds only the in-frame ones, with some missing. The sample has around 1.1 million clones; 60% to 85% are singletons. This CDR3 comprises 13 residues. The germline V and J ends were trimmed by 4 bases and 5 bases, with 10 bases remaining between them. The germline V gene has CDR1 SGHNT and CDR2 YYREEE (reference sequence). The genes are TRBV5-4 and TRBJ2-1; maybe TRBD2 (6 bases). This sequence was found in a man between 18 and 29 years old in good health. Some clones in this sample may be carry-over from other donors' samples. Sequenced: memory CD4+ T cells from PBMCs. Subset indicated: CD45RA-negative fraction. The CDR3 is CASSRRENNEQFF. The CDR3 nucleotides read TGTGCCAGCAGCCGTCGGGAGAACAATGAGCAGTTCTTC.